The rows below give T cell receptor beta chains drawn from one sample of a study of T cells and copy number aberrations in small-cell lung cancer. Profiled with immunoSEQ multiplex PCR; TCRdb holds only in-frame clones, not every one. Seen here are fewer than 9,500 clones, roughly four fifths observed once, and the top ten hold about 4.5%. Sample: normal tissue next to the tumor. The receptors were sampled from a woman between 45 and 60 years old with small cell lung cancer. CDR3s include the opening cysteine and the closing phenylalanine or tryptophan. A D gene is named only where the DNA matches it firmly. Clone size is given for some rows only: seen once, a few or many times, or a class if the clone is expanded.

V: TRBV29-1; size: .; J: TRBJ2-4; D: .; DNA: TGCAGCGTTGTTGGAGTAGCCAAAAACATTCAGTACTTC; CDR3: CSVVGVAKNIQYF
V: TRBV7-6; size: .; J: TRBJ2-1; D: .; DNA: TGTGCCAGCAGCTTAGTAGCGGAGAGCTCCTACAATGAGCAGTTCTTC; CDR3: CASSLVAESSYNEQFF
V: TRBV6-1; size: .; J: TRBJ1-1; D: .; DNA: TGTGCCAGCAGTGAAAGGATCCTGGCTGAAGCTTTCTTT; CDR3: CASSERILAEAFF
V: TRBV18; size: .; J: TRBJ2-7; D: TRBD2; DNA: TGTGCCAGCTCACCACCGCTAGCGGGAGGGAACTACGAGCAGTACTTC; CDR3: CASSPPLAGGNYEQYF
V: TRBV6-4; size: .; J: TRBJ2-1; D: TRBD1; DNA: TGTGCCAGCAGTGACAGGACAGGGAAAGGTGAGCAGTTCTTC; CDR3: CASSDRTGKGEQFF
V: TRBV7-2; size: .; J: TRBJ2-3; D: TRBD1; DNA: TGTGCCAGCAGCTCGATCCCGGGACAGGGGCTGGCTACGCAGTATTTT; CDR3: CASSSIPGQGLATQYF
V: TRBV5-1; size: once; J: TRBJ2-5; D: .; DNA: TGCGCCAGCAGCTTGGCCACTACACCCTACCAAGAGACCCAGTACTTC; CDR3: CASSLATTPYQETQYF
V: TRBV30; size: .; J: TRBJ2-1; D: .; DNA: TGTGCCTGGAGTGACTTGAGCTCCTACAATGAGCAGTTCTTC; CDR3: CAWSDLSSYNEQFF
V: TRBV5-6; size: .; J: TRBJ1-5; D: .; DNA: TGTGCCAGCAGCTTGACAGGGAGGAGCAATCAGCCCCAGCATTTT; CDR3: CASSLTGRSNQPQHF
V: TRBV4-3; size: .; J: TRBJ2-2; D: .; DNA: TGCGCCAGCAGCCAAGAGAGCATGGGCCCGAGAGGATTATACGGGGAGCTGTTTTTT; CDR3: CASSQESMGPRGLYGELFF
V: TRBV30; size: .; J: TRBJ1-1; D: TRBD1; DNA: TGTGCCTGGAGTGTACCCCGGACAGGGAACACTGAAGCTTTCTTT; CDR3: CAWSVPRTGNTEAFF
V: TRBV5-1; size: .; J: TRBJ2-7; D: TRBD2; DNA: TGCGCCAGCAGCTCCGGGACTAGCGGGATAGGTTACGAGCAGTACTTC; CDR3: CASSSGTSGIGYEQYF
V: TRBV30; size: .; J: TRBJ1-5; D: .; DNA: TGTGCCTGGAACGAGGAACCCAATCAGCCCCAGCATTTT; CDR3: CAWNEEPNQPQHF
V: TRBV21-1; size: .; J: TRBJ1-1; D: .; DNA: TGTGCCAGCAGCAATGGGTGCCCTGGGGGTTTCTCGGGAGCTTTCTTT; CDR3: CASSNGCPGGFSGAFF
V: TRBV5-1; size: .; J: TRBJ1-1; D: TRBD1; DNA: TGCGCCAGCATCCAGGGACAGGGGTACACTGAAGCTTTCTTT; CDR3: CASIQGQGYTEAFF
V: TRBV6-1; size: .; J: TRBJ1-2; D: .; DNA: TGTGCCAGCAAGCAGGGTTCGGGCTATGGCTACACCTTC; CDR3: CASKQGSGYGYTF
V: TRBV5-5; size: .; J: TRBJ1-2; D: TRBD1; DNA: TGTGCCAGCAACTCACAGGGGAATAACTATGGCTACACCTTC; CDR3: CASNSQGNNYGYTF
V: TRBV30; size: .; J: TRBJ1-1; D: TRBD1; DNA: TGTGCCTGGAGCTCGGGACAGAGGGCGTCGGGTGAAGCTTTCTTT; CDR3: CAWSSGQRASGEAFF
V: TRBV11-3; size: .; J: TRBJ2-2; D: .; DNA: TGTGCCAGCAGCTTGGACTCAAACAGGGAGCTGTTTTTT; CDR3: CASSLDSNRELFF
V: TRBV29-1; size: .; J: TRBJ1-1; D: .; DNA: TGCAGCGTTAGGACATCAATCACTGAAGCTTTCTTT; CDR3: CSVRTSITEAFF
V: TRBV6-1; size: .; J: TRBJ2-5; D: TRBD1; DNA: TGTGCCAGCAGTGACAGGGGGCGCTGGCAAGAGACCCAGTACTTC; CDR3: CASSDRGRWQETQYF
V: TRBV29-1; size: .; J: TRBJ2-7; D: .; DNA: TGCAGCGTTGTGGGATCCGGGACAACAACCTACGAGCAGTACTTC; CDR3: CSVVGSGTTTYEQYF
V: TRBV5-8; size: .; J: TRBJ1-2; D: .; DNA: TGTGCCACGGGCGAGAGTTCAACGAACTATGGCTACACCTTC; CDR3: CATGESSTNYGYTF
V: TRBV19; size: .; J: TRBJ2-3; D: .; DNA: TGTGCCAGTAGTATCTCGGGGAAGGGCACAGATACGCAGTATTTT; CDR3: CASSISGKGTDTQYF
V: TRBV7-2; size: .; J: TRBJ2-1; D: .; DNA: TGTGCCAGCAGCTTAGATGCTGTCAATGAGCAGTTCTTC; CDR3: CASSLDAVNEQFF
V: TRBV5-1; size: .; J: TRBJ1-1; D: .; DNA: TGCGCCAGCAGCTTGAACGGGCAGGATCGAGCTTTCTTT; CDR3: CASSLNGQDRAFF
V: TRBV10-3; size: .; J: TRBJ2-7; D: .; DNA: TGTGCCATCAGTGAGTCGGAATCGGGGGAGCAGTACTTC; CDR3: CAISESESGEQYF
V: TRBV7-9; size: once; J: TRBJ1-5; D: .; DNA: TGTGCCAGCAGCTTATCCGGAGGGGACCAGCCCCAGCATTTT; CDR3: CASSLSGGDQPQHF
V: TRBV7-2; size: .; J: TRBJ2-7; D: .; DNA: TGTGCCAGCAGCCCAGACCCGGGCTACGAGCAGTACTTC; CDR3: CASSPDPGYEQYF
V: TRBV30; size: once; J: TRBJ2-1; D: .; DNA: TGTGCCTGGAGTGTACGGGGCGGGACACCCTTCAATGAGCAGTTCTTC; CDR3: CAWSVRGGTPFNEQFF
V: TRBV4-1; size: .; J: TRBJ1-2; D: TRBD1; DNA: TGCGCCAGCAGCCAAGAGTTAGGGGACAGGGGATATGGCTACACCTTC; CDR3: CASSQELGDRGYGYTF
V: TRBV7-8; size: .; J: TRBJ2-7; D: .; DNA: TGTGCCAGCAGCAATAGGCGGGATCCAGGGTACGAGCAGTACTTC; CDR3: CASSNRRDPGYEQYF
V: TRBV6-1; size: .; J: TRBJ2-3; D: .; DNA: TGTGCCAGCAGTGAAGAGGCAGGGTCAGATACGCAGTATTTT; CDR3: CASSEEAGSDTQYF
V: TRBV4-2; size: .; J: TRBJ1-1; D: TRBD1; DNA: TGTGCCAGCAGCCAAGAGCCATTGGGACAGGGGGCTAGCACTGAAGCTTTCTTT; CDR3: CASSQEPLGQGASTEAFF
V: TRBV5-1; size: .; J: TRBJ2-3; D: .; DNA: TGCGCCAGCAGCCACCGGGCCACAGATACGCAGTATTTT; CDR3: CASSHRATDTQYF
V: TRBV14; size: .; J: TRBJ2-2; D: .; DNA: TGTGCCAGCAGCCAAGTCGTGGGGTTCGGGGAGCTGTTTTTT; CDR3: CASSQVVGFGELFF
V: TRBV7-9; size: .; J: TRBJ2-7; D: TRBD1; DNA: TGTGCCAGCACTCCAGGGGGTTTTGGATCCTACGAGCAGTACTTC; CDR3: CASTPGGFGSYEQYF
V: TRBV20-1; size: .; J: TRBJ2-3; D: .; DNA: TGCAGTGCTAGACAGGGGGATACGCAGTATTTT; CDR3: CSARQGDTQYF
V: TRBV28; size: .; J: TRBJ2-1; D: TRBD2; DNA: TGTGCCAGCAGTTTTGGTCTAGCGGGGAACAATGAGCAGTTCTTC; CDR3: CASSFGLAGNNEQFF
V: TRBV5-6; size: .; J: TRBJ1-3; D: TRBD1; DNA: TGTGCCAGCAGCGACAGGGGGATTGGAAACACCATATATTTT; CDR3: CASSDRGIGNTIYF
V: TRBV28; size: .; J: TRBJ1-5; D: .; DNA: TGTGCCAGCAGCCCCCGTGGGGTTTTCCAGCCCCAGCATTTT; CDR3: CASSPRGVFQPQHF
V: TRBV9; size: .; J: TRBJ2-7; D: TRBD2; DNA: TGTGCCAGCAGCGCCTCCGCTAGCGGGATCACCTACGAGCAGTACTTC; CDR3: CASSASASGITYEQYF
V: TRBV11-2; size: .; J: TRBJ2-5; D: TRBD2; DNA: TGTGCCAGCAGCCTAATGGGACTACCAGAGACCCAGTACTTC; CDR3: CASSLMGLPETQYF
V: TRBV11-2; size: few; J: TRBJ2-7; D: TRBD2; DNA: TGTGCCAGCAGCTTAACGCGACTAGCCGATCACACGTACTTC; CDR3: CASSLTRLADHTYF
V: TRBV29-1; size: .; J: TRBJ1-1; D: .; DNA: TGCAGCGTTCATCAGGGGTCGAAAACTGAAGCTTTCTTT; CDR3: CSVHQGSKTEAFF